This T cell receptor (beta chain) was profiled in a study of CD8 T cells in ankylosing spondylitis. Germline V gene data show CDR1 as LNHNV and CDR2 as YYDKDF (reference sequence). Trimming left V 3 bases short and J 10 bases short, with 13 bases between. There are 13 residues in the CDR3. This clonotype occurred many times. One entry per CDR3 protein, called by TCRdb with MiXCR from the 5' RACE reads. The sample has some 250,000 distinct CDR3 sequences; around 10% are singletons. The chain recombines TRBV15 with TRBJ2-1, with D possibly matching TRBD2 (5 bases). Input material: blood, either unsorted or a sorted T cell fraction (not recorded which). The sequence was collected from a male donor with ankylosing spondylitis or in good health (not recorded which). The CDR3 here is CATSRDFTREQFF. For the CDR3, the DNA is TGTGCCACCAGCAGGGACTTCACGAGGGAGCAGTTCTTC.